The present T cell receptor (beta chain) was sequenced within a study of shared clonotypes between healthy human individuals. Study details: The study enrolled a couple of women and three men aged 18 to 49.

CDR1 is LGHNA, CDR2 YNFKEQ, per germline. The V segment lost 1 base and the J segment 9 bases; nucleotides outside the gene matches: 10. The CDR3 totals 15 residues. Study-level findings and limits: Despite large depth, rarefaction showed incomplete sorted-subset sequencing.

Naive CD8 cells, CD45RO-negative and positively selected for CCR7, excluded terminally differentiated effector memory CD45RA+ cells. Deep level was the assay's run setting. Generated by immunoSEQ multiplex PCR, the TCRdb table keeps only in-frame clones and is missing some. The data show about 680,000 clones, just over 90% seen once. Comment on this clone: Its specificity is unknown.

The receptor comes from a man under 40 in good health. This rearrangement joins TRBV4-2 to TRBJ2-7, with TRBD2 identical over 9 bases. The specimen sequenced was naive CD8+ T cells sorted from blood. CDR3 sequence: CASSQVAGALSPQYF. The DNA for the CDR3 is TGTGCCAGCAGCCAAGTAGCGGGAGCGCTGAGTCCGCAGTACTTC.